This TCR beta chain was identified during a study of blood T cells in healthy people across ages. Whole-study results and caveats: The percentage of naive T cells correlated strongly with TCR beta diversity.

With regard to this clonotype: What it binds is not known.

A J-beta primer mix and a sample-barcoded 5' primer were used in a second PCR of roughly 7 to 12 cycles. Via MiXCR, TCRdb re-called the 5' RACE reads, giving one row per CDR3 protein. The profile shows hundreds of thousands of distinct CDR3 sequences, more than 45% of them singletons. Germline V gene lookup returns CDR1 MNHEY and CDR2 SVGEGT. Trimming shortened V by 5 bases and J by 6 bases, and 17 bases separated the two germline ends. This CDR3 is built from 15 residues. V gene TRBV6-2 or TRBV6-3 combines with J gene TRBJ1-5; D is possibly TRBD1 (5 bases). The receptor comes from a woman aged 80 or older in good health. The specimen was blood. As DNA, the CDR3 is TGTGCCAGCAGTCTATACACCCCGGACACTCAGCCCCAGCATTTT. Translating it yields CASSLYTPDTQPQHF.